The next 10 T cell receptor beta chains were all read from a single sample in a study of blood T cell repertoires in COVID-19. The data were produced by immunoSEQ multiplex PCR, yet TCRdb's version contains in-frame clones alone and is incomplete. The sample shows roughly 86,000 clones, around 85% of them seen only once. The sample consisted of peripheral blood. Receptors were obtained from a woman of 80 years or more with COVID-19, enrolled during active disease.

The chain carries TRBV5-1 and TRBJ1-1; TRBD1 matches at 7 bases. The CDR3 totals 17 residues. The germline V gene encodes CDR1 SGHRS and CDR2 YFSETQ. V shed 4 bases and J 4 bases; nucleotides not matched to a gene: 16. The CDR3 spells CASSRGVHRGTGTEAFF. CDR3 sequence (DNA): TGCGCCAGCAGCAGGGGGGTTCACAGGGGAACAGGCACTGAAGCTTTCTTT.

CDR3 bases: TGTGCCAGCAGGGGGGACAGTGAAAAACTGTTTTTT. This encodes CASRGDSEKLFF. The chain joins TRBV27 to TRBJ1-4, with 7 bases identical to TRBD1. Germline V gene lookup returns CDR1 MNHEY and CDR2 SMNVEV (reference sequence). The CDR3 runs 12 residues. The V segment lost 6 bases and the J segment 7 bases; nucleotides outside the gene matches: 2.

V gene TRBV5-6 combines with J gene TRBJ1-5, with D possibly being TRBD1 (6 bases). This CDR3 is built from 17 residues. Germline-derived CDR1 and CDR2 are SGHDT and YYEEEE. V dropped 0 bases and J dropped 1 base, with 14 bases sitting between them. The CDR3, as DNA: TGTGCCAGCAGCTTGGGCAGGGGAGGGAACAGCAATCAGCCCCAGCATTTT. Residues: CASSLGRGGNSNQPQHF.

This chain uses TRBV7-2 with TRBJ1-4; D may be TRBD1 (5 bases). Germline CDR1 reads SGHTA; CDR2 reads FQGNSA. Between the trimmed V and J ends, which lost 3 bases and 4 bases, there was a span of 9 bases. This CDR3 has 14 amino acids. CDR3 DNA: TGTGCCAGCAGCTTGGGACTGTTTAATGAAAAACTGTTTTTT. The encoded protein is CASSLGLFNEKLFF. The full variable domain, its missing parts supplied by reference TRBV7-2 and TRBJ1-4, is GAGVSQSPSNKVTEKGKDVELRCDPISGHTALYWYRQSLGQGLEFLIYFQGNSAPDKSGLPSDRFSAERTGGSVSTLTIQRTQQEDSAVYLCASSLGLFNEKLFFGSGTQLSVL.

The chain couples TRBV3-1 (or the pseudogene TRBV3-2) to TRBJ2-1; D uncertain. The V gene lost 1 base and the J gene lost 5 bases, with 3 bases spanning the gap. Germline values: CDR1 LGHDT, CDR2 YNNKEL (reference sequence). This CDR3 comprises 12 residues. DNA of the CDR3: TGTGCCAGCAGCCAAGTCGACAATGAGCAGTTCTTC. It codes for CASSQVDNEQFF.

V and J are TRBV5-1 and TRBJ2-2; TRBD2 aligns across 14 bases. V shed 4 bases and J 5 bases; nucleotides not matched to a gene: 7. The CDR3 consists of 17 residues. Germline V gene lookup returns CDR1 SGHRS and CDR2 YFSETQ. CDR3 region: CASSAAGTSGRTGELFF. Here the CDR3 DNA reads TGCGCCAGCAGCGCTGCCGGGACTAGCGGGAGAACCGGGGAGCTGTTTTTT.

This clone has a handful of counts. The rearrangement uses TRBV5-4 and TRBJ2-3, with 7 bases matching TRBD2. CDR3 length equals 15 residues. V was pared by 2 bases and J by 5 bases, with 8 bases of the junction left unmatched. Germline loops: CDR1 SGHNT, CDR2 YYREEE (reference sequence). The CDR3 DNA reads TGTGCCAGCAGCTTACTAGCGCCGGGGGGAGATACGCAGTATTTT. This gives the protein CASSLLAPGGDTQYF. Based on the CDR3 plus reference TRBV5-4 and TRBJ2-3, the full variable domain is ETGVTQSPTHLIKTRGQQVTLRCSSQSGHNTVSWYQQALGQGPQFIFQYYREEENGRGNFPPRFSGLQFPNYSSELNVNALELDDSALYLCASSLLAPGGDTQYFGPGTRLTVL.

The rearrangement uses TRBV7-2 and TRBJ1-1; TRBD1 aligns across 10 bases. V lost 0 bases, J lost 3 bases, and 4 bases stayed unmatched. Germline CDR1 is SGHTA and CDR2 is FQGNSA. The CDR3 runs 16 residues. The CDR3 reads CASSLARTGGDTEAFF. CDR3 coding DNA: TGTGCCAGCAGCTTAGCGCGGACAGGGGGGGACACTGAAGCTTTCTTT.

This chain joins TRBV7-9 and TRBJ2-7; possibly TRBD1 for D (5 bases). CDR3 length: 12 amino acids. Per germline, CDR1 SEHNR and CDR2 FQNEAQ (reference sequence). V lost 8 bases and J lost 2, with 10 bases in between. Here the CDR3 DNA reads TGTGCCAGCGTCGCAGGGCCCTACGAGCAGTACTTC. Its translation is CASVAGPYEQYF.

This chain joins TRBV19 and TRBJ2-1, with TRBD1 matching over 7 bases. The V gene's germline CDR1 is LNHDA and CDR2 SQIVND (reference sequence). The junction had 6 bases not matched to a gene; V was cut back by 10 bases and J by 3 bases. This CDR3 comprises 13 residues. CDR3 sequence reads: CATDRAGYNEQFF. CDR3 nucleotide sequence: TGTGCCACCGACAGGGCAGGCTACAATGAGCAGTTCTTC. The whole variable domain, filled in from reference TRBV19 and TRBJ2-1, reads DGGITQSPKYLFRKEGQNVTLSCEQNLNHDAMYWYRQDPGQGLRLIYYSQIVNDFQKGDIAEGYSVSREKKESFPLTVTSAQKNPTAFYLCATDRAGYNEQFFGPGTRLTVL.